This TCR beta chain was captured by sequencing in a study of cytotoxic CD8 clonotypes in ibrutinib-treated CLL. Study context: Once treatment had gone on for a median of around 11 months, range 6 to 36, response samples were drawn.

The CDR3 totals 11 residues. V was shortened by 6 bases and J by 9 bases, with 12 bases between the two germline ends. Germline loops: CDR1 SQVTM, CDR2 ANQGSEA. Findings and limits, study-wide: Among the clonotypes, public ones were uncommon and contracted or held stable on treatment.

Worth noting for this clone: Its antigen is currently unknown.

The intended depth for sequencing was 1 in 200,000 to 1 in 1 million T cells. Clones were read by immunoSEQ multiplex PCR, and TCRdb kept only the in-frame ones, dropping some. The sample carries roughly 180,000 clones, over 60% recorded once. The chain recombines TRBV29-1 with TRBJ2-1; no clear D gene. The sequenced sample was PBMCs, obtained after 24 months of ibrutinib treatment. This clonotype was obtained from a human donor with chronic lymphocytic leukemia. The CDR3 coding sequence is TGCAGCGTGTTGCAAATTAGTGAGCAGTTCTTC. It translates to CSVLQISEQFF.